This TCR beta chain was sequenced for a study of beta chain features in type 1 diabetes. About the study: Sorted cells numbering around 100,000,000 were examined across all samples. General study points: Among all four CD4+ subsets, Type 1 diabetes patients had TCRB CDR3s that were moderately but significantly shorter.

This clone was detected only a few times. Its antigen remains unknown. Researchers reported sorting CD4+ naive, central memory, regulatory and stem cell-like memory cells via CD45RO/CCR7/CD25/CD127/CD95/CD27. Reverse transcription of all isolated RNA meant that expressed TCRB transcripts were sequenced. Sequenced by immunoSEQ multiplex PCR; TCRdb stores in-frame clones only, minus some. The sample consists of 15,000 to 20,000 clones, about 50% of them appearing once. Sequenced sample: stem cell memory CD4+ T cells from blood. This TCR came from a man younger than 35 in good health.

The CDR3 here is CASSLRGTGNQPQHF. CDR3 in DNA: TGTGCCAGCAGCTTACGTGGGACAGGCAATCAGCCCCAGCATTTT. The genes are TRBV7-9 and TRBJ1-5; 7 bases align to TRBD1. The CDR3 contains 15 residues. CDR1 SEHNR and CDR2 FQNEAQ come from the germline V gene (reference sequence). V lost 2 bases to trimming and J lost 2 bases; unmatched junction nucleotides: 3.